This T cell receptor beta chain was sequenced for a study of cytomegalovirus exposure and HLA in healthy donors. Study-wide background: The Caucasian-associated ancestry cluster held more than 80% of over 350 genotyped donors. General study results and limits: In vitro testing confirmed a few CMV-associated chains as specific for CMV antigens.

The CDR3 is 12 amino acids. Looked up from germline, CDR1 is SNHLY and CDR2 is FYNNEI. The V gene lost 4 bases and the J gene lost 4 bases, with 8 bases spanning the gap. Notes on this clone: Its specificity is not known.

The PCR was carried out with 60 Vbeta primers and 13 Jbeta primers. The authors' processing: A follow-up analysis tallied approximately 85 million unique TCR beta chains, roughly 11 million shared. The method was immunoSEQ multiplex PCR; TCRdb's version includes in-frame clones alone and lacks a portion of them. The V and J calls and clone size are taken from that table; D and trimming were inferred from the DNA. This table holds under 200,000 clones. V gene TRBV2 combines with J gene TRBJ2-7; the D is unclear. The receptor comes from a woman aged 18-29 years in good health and CMV-seropositive. Sequencing input: PBMCs. CDR3 sequence: CASSGRRYEQYF. DNA of the CDR3: TGTGCCAGCAGTGGGAGACGGTACGAGCAGTACTTC.